This T cell receptor beta chain emerged from a study of PD-1 blockade in mismatch repair-deficient tumors. Study information: All were previously treated, progressing patients with eleven to twelve mismatch repair-deficient cancer types. Findings and caveats of the study: After pembrolizumab, tumor-resident clones rose rapidly, then generally contracted before radiologic responses.

PCR or immunohistochemistry showed mismatch repair deficiency in every enrolled patient. TCR sequencing covered a few patients who responded to pembrolizumab. Sequenced by immunoSEQ multiplex PCR; TCRdb stores in-frame clones only, minus some. The table shows 15,000 or so clones, with around 84% occurring only once. The CDR3 has 13 amino acids. The V gene lost 5 bases and the J gene lost 4 bases, with 11 bases spanning the gap. The germline gives CDR1 SGHNT, CDR2 YENEEA. To note about this clone: Its target is unknown.

The gene calls are TRBV11-3 and TRBJ1-2, with a possible D match to TRBD1 (5 bases). The origin of this receptor is an adult with mismatch repair-deficient cancer. Sample: PBMCs, taken less than 15 weeks after starting pembrolizumab. The CDR3 coding sequence is TGTGCCAGCAGCCGGGGGGGTGGCTATGGCTACACCTTC. Encoded protein: CASSRGGGYGYTF.